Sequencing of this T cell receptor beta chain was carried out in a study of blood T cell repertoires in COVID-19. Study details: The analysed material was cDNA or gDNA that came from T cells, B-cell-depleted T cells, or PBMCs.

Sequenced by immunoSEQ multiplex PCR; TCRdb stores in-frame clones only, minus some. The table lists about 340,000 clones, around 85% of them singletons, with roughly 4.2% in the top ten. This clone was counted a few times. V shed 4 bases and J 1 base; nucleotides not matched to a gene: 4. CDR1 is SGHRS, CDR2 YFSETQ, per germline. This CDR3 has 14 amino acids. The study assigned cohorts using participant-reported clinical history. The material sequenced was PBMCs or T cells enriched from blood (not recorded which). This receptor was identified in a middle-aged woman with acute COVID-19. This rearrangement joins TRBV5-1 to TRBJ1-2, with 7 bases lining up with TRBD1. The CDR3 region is CASSPGTDNYGYTF. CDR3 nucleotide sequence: TGCGCCAGCAGCCCCGGGACAGATAACTATGGCTACACCTTC. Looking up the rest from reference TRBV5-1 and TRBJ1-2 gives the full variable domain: KAGVTQTPRYLIKTRGQQVTLSCSPISGHRSVSWYQQTPGQGLQFLFEYFSETQRNKGNFPGRFSGRQFSNSRSEMNVSTLELGDSALYLCASSPGTDNYGYTFGSGTRLTVV.